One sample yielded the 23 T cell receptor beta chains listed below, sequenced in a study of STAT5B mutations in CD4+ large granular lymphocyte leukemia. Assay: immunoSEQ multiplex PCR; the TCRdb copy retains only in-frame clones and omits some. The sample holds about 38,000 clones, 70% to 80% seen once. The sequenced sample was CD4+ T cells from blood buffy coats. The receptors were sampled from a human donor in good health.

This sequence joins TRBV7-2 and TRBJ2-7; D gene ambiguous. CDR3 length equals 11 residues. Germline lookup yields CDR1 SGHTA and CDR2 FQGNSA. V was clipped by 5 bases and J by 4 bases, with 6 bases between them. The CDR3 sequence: CASSPGYEQYF. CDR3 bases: TGTGCCAGCAGCCCCGGTTACGAGCAGTACTTC.

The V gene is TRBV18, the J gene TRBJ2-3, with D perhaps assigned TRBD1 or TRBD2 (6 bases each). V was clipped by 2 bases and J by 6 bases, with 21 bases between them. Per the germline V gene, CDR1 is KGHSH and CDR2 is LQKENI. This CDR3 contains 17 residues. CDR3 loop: CASSPYTGTLYSDTQYF. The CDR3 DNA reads TGTGCCAGCTCACCATACACAGGGACTCTGTACTCTGATACGCAGTATTTT.

CDR3 bases: TGTGCCACCAGCTACAGACAGGGAGGAAGTGAAAAACTGTTTTTT. Its translation is CATSYRQGGSEKLFF. The chain has TRBV15 and TRBJ1-4; the match to TRBD1 covers 7 bases. CDR1 LNHNV and CDR2 YYDKDF come from the germline V gene (reference sequence). This CDR3 comprises 15 residues. The V segment lost 5 bases and the J segment 7 bases; nucleotides outside the gene matches: 10.

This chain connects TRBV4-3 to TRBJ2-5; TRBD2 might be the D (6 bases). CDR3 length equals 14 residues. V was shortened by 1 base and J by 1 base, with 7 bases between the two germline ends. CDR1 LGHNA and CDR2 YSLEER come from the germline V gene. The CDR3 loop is CASSQVSGQETQYF. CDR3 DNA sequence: TGCGCCAGCAGCCAAGTTAGCGGCCAAGAGACCCAGTACTTC.

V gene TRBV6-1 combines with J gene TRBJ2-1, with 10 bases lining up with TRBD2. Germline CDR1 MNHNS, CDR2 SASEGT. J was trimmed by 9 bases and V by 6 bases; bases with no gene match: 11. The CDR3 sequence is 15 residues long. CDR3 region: CASSFSGGASREQFF. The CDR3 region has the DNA TGTGCCAGCAGCTTCAGCGGGGGGGCCTCTCGTGAGCAGTTCTTC.

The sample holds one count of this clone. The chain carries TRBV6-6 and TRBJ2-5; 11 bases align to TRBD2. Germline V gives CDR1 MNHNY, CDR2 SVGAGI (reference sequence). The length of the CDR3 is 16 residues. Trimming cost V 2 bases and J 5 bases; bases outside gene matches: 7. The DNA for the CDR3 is TGTGCCAGCAGTTACGGGCTAGCGGGGGGTCGGGAGACCCAGTACTTC. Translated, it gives CASSYGLAGGRETQYF.

In DNA form, the CDR3 reads TGTGCCAGCTCGAATCGACAGGGAGAAGCTTTCTTT. Translated: CASSNRQGEAFF. The gene calls are TRBV18 and TRBJ1-1, with TRBD1 identical over 7 bases. V lost 6 bases, J lost 8 bases, and 6 bases stayed unmatched. Germline V gives CDR1 KGHSH, CDR2 LQKENI. The CDR3 extends over 12 amino acids.

In DNA, the CDR3 is TGTGCCAGCAGCTTAACTAGCGGGAGGGACACCGGGGAGCTGTTTTTT. Amino acid sequence: CASSLTSGRDTGELFF. The chain joins TRBV7-3 to TRBJ2-2; 11 positions match TRBD2. Trimming at V came to 0 bases and at J to 3 bases, leaving 0 bases not matched to a gene. This CDR3 is 16 amino acids long. CDR1 is SGHTA and CDR2 is FQGTGA in the germline V gene.

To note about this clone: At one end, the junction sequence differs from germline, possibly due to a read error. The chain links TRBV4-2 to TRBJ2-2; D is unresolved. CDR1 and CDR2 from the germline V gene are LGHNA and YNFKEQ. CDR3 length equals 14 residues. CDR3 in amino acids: CVSSQVVNTGELFF. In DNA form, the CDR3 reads TGTGTCAGCAGCCAAGTTGTCAACACCGGGGAGCTGTTTTTT.

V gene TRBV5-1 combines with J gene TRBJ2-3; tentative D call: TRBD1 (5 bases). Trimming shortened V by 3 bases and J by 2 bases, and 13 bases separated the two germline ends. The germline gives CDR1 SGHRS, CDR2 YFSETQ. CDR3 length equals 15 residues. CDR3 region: CASSSLGQDTDTQYF. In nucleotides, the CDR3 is TGCGCCAGCAGCTCTTTGGGGCAGGACACAGATACGCAGTATTTT.

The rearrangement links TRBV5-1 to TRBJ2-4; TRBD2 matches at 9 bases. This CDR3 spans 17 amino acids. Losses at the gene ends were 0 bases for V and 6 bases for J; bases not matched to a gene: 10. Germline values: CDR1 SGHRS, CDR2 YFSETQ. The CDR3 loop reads CASSLVGLAGIGNIQYF. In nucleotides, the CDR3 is TGCGCCAGCAGCTTGGTTGGGCTAGCGGGAATCGGAAACATTCAGTACTTC.

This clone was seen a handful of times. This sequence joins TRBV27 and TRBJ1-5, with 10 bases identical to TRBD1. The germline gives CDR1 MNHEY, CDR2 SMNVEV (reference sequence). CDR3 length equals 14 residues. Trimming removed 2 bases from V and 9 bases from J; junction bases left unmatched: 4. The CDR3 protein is CASSLKDRGMPQHF. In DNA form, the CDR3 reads TGTGCCAGCAGTTTAAAGGACAGGGGGATGCCCCAGCATTTT.

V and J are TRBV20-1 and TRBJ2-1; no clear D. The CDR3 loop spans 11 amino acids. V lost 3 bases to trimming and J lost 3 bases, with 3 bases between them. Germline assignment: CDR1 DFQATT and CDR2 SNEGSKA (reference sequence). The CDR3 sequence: CSARGYNEQFF. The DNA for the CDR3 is TGCAGTGCTAGGGGCTACAATGAGCAGTTCTTC.

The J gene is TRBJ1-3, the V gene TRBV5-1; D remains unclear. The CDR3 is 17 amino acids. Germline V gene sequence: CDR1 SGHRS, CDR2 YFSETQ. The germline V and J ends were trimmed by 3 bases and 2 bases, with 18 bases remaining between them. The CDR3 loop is CASSSGVRADTGNTIYF. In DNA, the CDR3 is TGCGCCAGCAGCTCTGGGGTCCGGGCCGATACTGGAAACACCATATATTTT. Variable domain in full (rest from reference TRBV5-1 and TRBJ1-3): KAGVTQTPRYLIKTRGQQVTLSCSPISGHRSVSWYQQTPGQGLQFLFEYFSETQRNKGNFPGRFSGRQFSNSRSEMNVSTLELGDSALYLCASSSGVRADTGNTIYFGEGSWLTVV.

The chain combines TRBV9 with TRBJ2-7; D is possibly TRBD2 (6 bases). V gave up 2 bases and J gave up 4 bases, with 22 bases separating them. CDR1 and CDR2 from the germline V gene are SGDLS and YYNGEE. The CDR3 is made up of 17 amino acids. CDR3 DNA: TGTGCCAGCAGCGTGGGGGGAAACTCACCTAGGGTATACGAGCAGTACTTC. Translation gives CASSVGGNSPRVYEQYF.

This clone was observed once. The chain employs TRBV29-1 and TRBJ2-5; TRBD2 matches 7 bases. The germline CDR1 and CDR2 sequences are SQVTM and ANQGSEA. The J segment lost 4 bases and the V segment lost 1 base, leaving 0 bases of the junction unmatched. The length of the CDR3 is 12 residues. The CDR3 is CSVEGEGETQYF. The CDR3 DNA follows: TGCAGCGTTGAAGGGGAGGGAGAGACCCAGTACTTC.

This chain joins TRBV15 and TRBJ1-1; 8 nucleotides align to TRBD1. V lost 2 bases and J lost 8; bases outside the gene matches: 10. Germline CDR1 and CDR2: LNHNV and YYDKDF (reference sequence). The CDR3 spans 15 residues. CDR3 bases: TGTGCCACCAGCAGATCTCCCCGGACAGGGCGAGAAGCTTTCTTT. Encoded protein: CATSRSPRTGREAFF.

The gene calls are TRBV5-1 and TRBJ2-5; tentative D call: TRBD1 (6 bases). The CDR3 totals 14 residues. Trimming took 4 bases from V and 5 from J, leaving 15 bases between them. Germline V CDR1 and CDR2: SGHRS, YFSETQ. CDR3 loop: CASSPRGSGETQYF. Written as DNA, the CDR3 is TGCGCCAGCAGCCCTAGGGGGAGTGGGGAGACCCAGTACTTC.

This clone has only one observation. The CDR3 is CASSYSGGTDTQYF. The CDR3 nucleotides are TGTGCCAGCAGCTATAGCGGGGGGACAGATACGCAGTATTTT. The rearrangement links TRBV28 to TRBJ2-3, with 10 nucleotides matching TRBD2. The V gene end was trimmed by 6 bases and the J gene end by 3 bases; junction bases not matched to a gene: 3. The CDR3 consists of 14 residues. CDR1 and CDR2 (germline): MDHEN, SYDVKM.

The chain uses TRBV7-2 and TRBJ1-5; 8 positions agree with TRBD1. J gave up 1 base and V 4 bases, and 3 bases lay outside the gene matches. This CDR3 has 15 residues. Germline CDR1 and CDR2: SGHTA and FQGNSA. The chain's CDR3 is CASSSTGASNQPQHF. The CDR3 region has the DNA TGTGCCAGCAGCTCGACAGGGGCGAGCAATCAGCCCCAGCATTTT.

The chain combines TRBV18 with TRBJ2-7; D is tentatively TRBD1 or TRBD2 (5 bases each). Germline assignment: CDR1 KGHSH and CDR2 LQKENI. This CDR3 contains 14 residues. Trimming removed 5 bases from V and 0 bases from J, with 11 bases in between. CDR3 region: CASSIGTDSYEQYF. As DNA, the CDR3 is TGTGCCAGCTCAATCGGGACCGACTCCTACGAGCAGTACTTC.

DNA of the CDR3: TGTGCCAGCAGCTTAGATCAGAGGGGATTTGGGGGTGGCTACACCTTC. Residues: CASSLDQRGFGGGYTF. The chain links TRBV11-2 to TRBJ1-2; D is perhaps TRBD1 (5 bases). There are 16 residues in the CDR3. V shed 0 bases and J shed 7 bases, with 18 bases lying between them. The germline CDR1 and CDR2 sequences are SGHAT and FQNNGV.

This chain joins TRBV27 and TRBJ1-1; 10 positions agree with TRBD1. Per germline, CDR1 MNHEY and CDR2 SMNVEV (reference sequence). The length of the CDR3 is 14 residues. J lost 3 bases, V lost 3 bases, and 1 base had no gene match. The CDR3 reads CASSFGQGDTEAFF. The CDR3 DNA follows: TGTGCCAGCAGTTTTGGACAGGGGGACACTGAAGCTTTCTTT.